This entry features one TCR beta chain sequence. The table lists this clonotype with a few counts. The antigen this receptor binds is unknown. The record has no base qualities; no much larger clone is one base away. Systemically healthy Caucasian individuals from Russia, 35 to 40 in total and aged about 6 to 95 years, were included as donors. Around 9.8 milliliters of peripheral blood were collected from each donor into EDTA-treated Vacutainer tubes. PBMCs were isolated by Ficoll-Paque density-gradient centrifugation, with at least 7 million obtained per sample. Total RNA was extracted from PBMCs with Trizol reagent, with at least 5.5 micrograms obtained per sample. Naive CD45RAhigh/CD27high T cell percentages were measured by flow cytometry on a PBMC aliquot from every donor. Via the germline V gene (reference sequence), CDR1 is MNHNY and CDR2 SVGAGI. The CDR3 starts with the cysteine, ends with the phenylalanine, and has 14 residues. This entry keeps only the CDR3 DNA: 42 bases, framed from base 1. For this chain, trimming is 6 bases at the V end and 7 bases at the J end, and the number of junction bases without a gene match is 6.

Library creation used 5' RACE. TCRdb records Illumina HiSeq 2500 as the sequencer. A second 7 to 11 cycle PCR used a sample-barcoded 5' primer and a J-beta primer mix. Each TCR beta cDNA molecule received a unique molecular identifier from a template-switch 5' adaptor carrying 12 random nucleotides. Each sample yielded at least 3 million CDR3-containing paired-end reads. First-strand cDNA synthesis was performed from all RNA using the Mint cDNA synthesis kit, with priming by a TRBC-specific oligonucleotide. Following uracil-DNA glycosylase treatment, all cDNA underwent a first 18-cycle PCR with the universal primers M1SS and BC2_uni_R. In the source study's methods: Each sample was normalized by randomly selecting 1 million high-quality reads, each carrying a distinct molecular identifier. Reads with shared molecular identifiers were discarded instead of being binned into consensus sequences. MiTCR, with a Q25 quality threshold and the strictest error-elimination algorithm, was used for CDR3 identification, clonotype clustering and error correction. Lower-bound total TCR beta diversity was estimated with a nonparametric unseen species model using Euler transformation. TCRdb trimmed public reads at Q25 via fastp, called clones via MiXCR and kept in-frame beta chains. Every distinct CDR3 protein forms one entry, paired with its most common genes and DNA. These V and J calls derive from TCRdb rather than the authors' analysis. The sample table holds about 640,000 distinct CDR3 sequences, of which about 54% were seen once. The top ten constitute roughly 34% of the sample.

These data are taken from a study of blood T cells in healthy people across ages (dated by TCRdb to between 2015 and 2016). About the full investigation: In model experiments, roughly one uniquely barcoded TCR beta cDNA molecule per two T cells was captured by template switching. Using deep sequencing normalized with unique cDNA molecular identifiers, the study measured how TCR beta repertoire diversity changes with age. Donors were grouped into four age groups: young (average about 15 years), middle-aged (under 40), aged (around 56) and long-lived (approximately 75). To avoid experimental bias, donors of different ages were randomly spread across the sequencing lanes. The study analyzed two additional independent replicas of 1 million unique cDNA reads from the same blood draw for two donors, one aged 18 to 29 and one aged 80 or older. Beyond this particular receptor, the publication reports: Observed TCR beta diversity per million T cells fell roughly linearly with age, and a significant reduction was already apparent by age around 40. Since profiling was done on bulk unsorted PBMCs, naive and antigen-experienced compartments could not be conclusively compared. Total diversity estimates from one million sequenced T cells were considered lower bounds and underestimates. Observed TCR beta diversity correlated strongly with the percentage of naive T cells measured by flow cytometry. Compared with the aged group, more naive CD4+ T cells, fewer expanded clones and increased TCR diversity were shown by the long-lived group, suggesting age selection. The CMV infection status of donors was not known, potentially confounding age-related changes in expanded clonotypes.

The clonotype originates from a man aged 55 to 69 in good health. Sequencing input: blood. This chain is built from TRBV6-6 and TRBJ1-6; 7 central bases correspond to TRBD1. In nucleotides, the sequence is TGTGCCAGCAGCGCACGACAGGGAAATTCACCCCTCCACTTT. This yields the protein CASSARQGNSPLHF.